Given below is one TCR beta chain in context. The target of this receptor is not known. No qualities accompany the bases; no much larger clone lies one base away. To isolate intraepithelial and lamina propria lymphocytes from graft specimens, dithiothreitol, EDTA incubations and collagenase D digestion were used. Bulk TCR-beta sequencing was performed on serial intestinal graft biopsy specimens collected as late as 600 days after transplant. This entry comes from a study of graft-versus-host responses after intestinal transplantation (dated by TCRdb to the early 2020s). Describing the broader study: The transplants that recipients got were multivisceral, liver-intestinal, or isolated intestinal. All recipients received anti-thymocyte globulin induction followed by maintenance tacrolimus and steroids for about three years. After intestinal transplantation, graft-versus-host and host-versus-graft alloreactive T cell clones were followed in the graft, circulation and bone marrow using bulk TCR-beta CDR3 sequencing. To identify alloreactive clones, pre-transplant mixed lymphocyte reaction products were sequenced and then compared with unstimulated pre-transplant donor and recipient T cells. The cohort enrolled 24 intestinal transplant recipients, one of whom was a retransplant, and a few patients without pretransplant specimens were excluded. Donor T cell macrochimerism was defined as a peak of at least 4% donor T cells among recipient peripheral blood mononuclear cells. Samples from a few later patients were sequenced in-house on an Illumina MiSeq with MiXCR processing rather than by the commercial service.

The library relied on the immunoSEQ multiplex PCR assay. Adaptive Biotechnologies carried out high-throughput TCR-beta CDR3 sequencing of genomic DNA for most patients. In the original analysis: TCR sequencing data for some 17 patients were retrieved from Adaptive's ImmunoSEQ software; a few other patients were processed with MiXCR and VDJtools. Because the origin of CDR3 nucleotide sequences shared between donor and recipient could not be assigned, those sequences were removed. To be classed as alloreactive, a clone needed at least 2-fold expansion over unstimulated cells and a minimum CFSE-low frequency of 0.002% (template counts) or 0.001% (read counts). Clones detected in sequenced pre-transplant spleen, lymph node, or MLR CFSE-low populations of the donor or recipient were defined as mappable. Cumulative frequency of alloreactive clones was calculated as a percentage of all sequences weighted by copy number. In its TCRdb copy, this immuneACCESS table keeps in-frame sequences only and misses some clones. Where compared with another copy, unresolved V genes explain less than half of these, and the others have no known cause. Clone size and V and J calls were adopted from that table, with D and trimming inferred from the DNA. Within this sample are around 17,000 clones, with 79% of them counted one time only. The top ten clones comprise around 7.4% of the sample.

Findings and caveats that apply to the study as a whole: Early after transplant, declines in HvG clones were associated with peak levels of circulating GvH clones. The relatively low number and heterogeneity of intestinal transplant patients limited the conclusions. GvH clones turned up in recipient bone marrow, with some appearing earlier in ileal mucosa or blood, a pattern consistent with an intestinal mucosal origin. High GvH to HvG T cell clonal ratios were observed in the allografts of patients with donor T cell macrochimerism.

The germline V gene sets CDR1 to SGHTA and CDR2 to FQGTGA. Germline trimming amounts to 5 bases on V and 4 bases on J, with 5 as the count of junction bases outside the gene matches. Counted from cysteine to phenylalanine, this CDR3 has 13 amino acids. Here the CDR3 DNA is all that survives: 39 bases in frame from base 1. This material consisted of ileum tissue, taken roughly 450 days after intestinal transplant. The sequence links TRBV7-3 to TRBJ2-7, and 7 bases in between align with TRBD1. The sequence derives from a human patient who received an intestinal transplant, so some T cells may come from the graft donor. The nucleotide sequence is given as TGTGCCAGCAGCCGGGACAGAGGATACGAGCAGTACTTC. Translated, this is CASSRDRGYEQYF.